This is a list of T cell receptor beta chains from one sample in a study of cytomegalovirus exposure and HLA in healthy donors. Profiled with immunoSEQ multiplex PCR; TCRdb holds only in-frame clones, not every one. The sample's table shows about 25,000 clones. The sequencing sample was made of PBMCs. These receptors were collected from a male donor in good health and CMV-seropositive. Each CDR3 is given with its conserved first and last residue. The D gene is left open where the match is weak.

j_call,v_call,d_call,cdr3_nt,cdr3_aa
TRBJ1-1,TRBV2,NA,TGTGCCAGCAGTGAGGTCGTTGGGGGCCCTGAAGCTTTCTTT,CASSEVVGGPEAFF
TRBJ2-7,TRBV30,NA,TGTGCCTGGAGTGTAGGCGGCTACGAGCAGTACTTC,CAWSVGGYEQYF
TRBJ2-4,TRBV30,NA,TGTGCCTGGAGTACTCAGGTGCTAGCCAAAAACATTCAGTACTTC,CAWSTQVLAKNIQYF
TRBJ2-1,TRBV5-1,TRBD2,TGCGCCAGCAGCTTTGCGGCTAGCGGGGGAAACAATGAGCAGTTCTTC,CASSFAASGGNNEQFF
TRBJ1-5,TRBV6-5,NA,TGTGCCAGCAGTTACGACAGCGATCAGCCCCAGCATTTT,CASSYDSDQPQHF
TRBJ1-5,TRBV4-2,TRBD1,TGTGCCAGCAGCCAAACGACAGGGAATCAGCCCCAGCATTTT,CASSQTTGNQPQHF
TRBJ1-2,TRBV5-1,NA,TGCGCCAGCAGTCGAAACGTCGGGAGCGAAAAGTATGGCTACACCTTC,CASSRNVGSEKYGYTF
TRBJ1-1,TRBV11-2,NA,TGTGCCAGCAGCCTTGGAGGCTTTGAAGCTTTCTTT,CASSLGGFEAFF
TRBJ2-7,TRBV6-5,TRBD2,TGTGCCAGCAGCCCCGGGGGGAGTCCTCTCGAGCAGTACTTC,CASSPGGSPLEQYF
TRBJ2-7,TRBV18,TRBD2,TGTGCCAGCTCACCCTCGGGAGGAACCTACGAGCAGTACTTC,CASSPSGGTYEQYF
TRBJ2-7,TRBV27,TRBD1,TGTGCCAGCAGTTTCCAGGACAGGGGCTACGAGCAGTACTTC,CASSFQDRGYEQYF
TRBJ1-2,TRBV19,NA,TGTGCCAGTAGTTTGCGCGGGACGGAAGGGGGCTACACCTTC,CASSLRGTEGGYTF
TRBJ2-1,TRBV5-1,TRBD2,TGCGCCAGCAGCTTGGGACCAGCGGGGGGAACATCCTACAATGAGCAGTTCTTC,CASSLGPAGGTSYNEQFF
TRBJ2-7,TRBV30,TRBD1,TGTGCCTGGAGTGTACAGGGGGCCCCATCCTACGAGCAGTACTTC,CAWSVQGAPSYEQYF
TRBJ2-5,TRBV7-2,TRBD2,TGTGCCAGCAGCTTAGGTAGCGGGGGGACGAAGACCCAGTACTTC,CASSLGSGGTKTQYF
TRBJ2-3,TRBV6-1,TRBD1,TGTGCCAGCAGGGGACAGGCTGAGACAGATACGCAGTATTTT,CASRGQAETDTQYF
TRBJ1-5,TRBV28,NA,TGTGCCAGCAGTCCCGACTCCCCGGGGAATCAGCCCCAGCATTTT,CASSPDSPGNQPQHF
TRBJ1-3,TRBV6-5,NA,TGTGCCAGCAGCCCACAAGGAAACACCATATATTTT,CASSPQGNTIYF
TRBJ2-7,TRBV5-4,NA,TGTGCCAGCAGGCCTGACGGGTCTTCCTACGAGCAGTACTTC,CASRPDGSSYEQYF
TRBJ2-7,TRBV4-3,TRBD2,TGCGCCAGCAGCCAAGATCGAGCGGGGGGCGAGCAGTACTTC,CASSQDRAGGEQYF
TRBJ2-7,TRBV7-9,NA,TGTGCCAGCAGCTTAGTAATCTACGAGCAGTACTTC,CASSLVIYEQYF
TRBJ2-3,TRBV30,TRBD1,TGTGCCTGGATTGTAGAGACAGGGGGGACAGATACGCAGTATTTT,CAWIVETGGTDTQYF
TRBJ1-6,TRBV30,NA,TGTGCCTGGAGTGTAGAGTCCTATAATTCACCCCTACACTTT,CAWSVESYNSPLHF